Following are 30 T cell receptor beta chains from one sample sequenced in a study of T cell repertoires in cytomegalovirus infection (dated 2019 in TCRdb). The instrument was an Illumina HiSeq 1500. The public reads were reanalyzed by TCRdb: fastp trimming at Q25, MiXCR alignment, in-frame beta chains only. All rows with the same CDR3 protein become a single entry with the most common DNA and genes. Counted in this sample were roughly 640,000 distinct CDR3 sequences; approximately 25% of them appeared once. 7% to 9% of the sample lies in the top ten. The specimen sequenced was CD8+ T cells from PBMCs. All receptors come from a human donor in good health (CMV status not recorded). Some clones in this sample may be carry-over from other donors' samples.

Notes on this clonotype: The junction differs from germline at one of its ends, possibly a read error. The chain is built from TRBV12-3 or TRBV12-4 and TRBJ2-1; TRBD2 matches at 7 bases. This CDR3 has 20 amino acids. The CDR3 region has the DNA TGTGCCAGGAGTTTAGCGGTGGGGGAGGGGCTACTAGCCAGCTACAATGAGCAGTTCTTC. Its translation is CARSLAVGEGLLASYNEQFF.

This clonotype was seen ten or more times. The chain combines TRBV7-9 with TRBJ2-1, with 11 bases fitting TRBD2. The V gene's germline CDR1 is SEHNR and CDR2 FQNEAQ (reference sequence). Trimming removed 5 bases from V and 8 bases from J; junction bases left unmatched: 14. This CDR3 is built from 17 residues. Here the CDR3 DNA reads TGTGCCAGCAGCCTCCTGAAGGTAGCGGGGGGGATGGATGAGCAGTTCTTC. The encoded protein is CASSLLKVAGGMDEQFF.

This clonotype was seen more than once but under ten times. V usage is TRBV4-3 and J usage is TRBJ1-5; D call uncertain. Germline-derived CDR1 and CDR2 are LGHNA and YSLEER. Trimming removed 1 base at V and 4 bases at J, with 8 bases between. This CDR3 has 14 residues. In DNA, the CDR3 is TGCGCCAGCAGCCAAGGACGGTGGAATCAGCCCCAGCATTTT. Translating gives CASSQGRWNQPQHF.

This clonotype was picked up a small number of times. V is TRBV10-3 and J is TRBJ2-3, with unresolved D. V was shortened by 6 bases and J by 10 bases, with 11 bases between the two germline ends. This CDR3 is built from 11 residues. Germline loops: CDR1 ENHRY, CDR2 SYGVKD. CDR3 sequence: CAIRKTGSQYF. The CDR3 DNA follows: TGTGCCATCAGGAAGACTGGTTCGCAGTATTTT.

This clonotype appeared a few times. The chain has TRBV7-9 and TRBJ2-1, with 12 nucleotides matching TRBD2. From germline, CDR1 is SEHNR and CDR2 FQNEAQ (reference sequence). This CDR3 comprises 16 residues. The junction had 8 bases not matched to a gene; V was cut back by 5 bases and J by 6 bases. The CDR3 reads CASSPPASGGANEQFF. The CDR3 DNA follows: TGTGCCAGCAGCCCCCCTGCTAGCGGGGGGGCCAATGAGCAGTTCTTC. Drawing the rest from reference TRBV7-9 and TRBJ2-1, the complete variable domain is DTGVSQNPRHKITKRGQNVTFRCDPISEHNRLYWYRQTLGQGPEFLTYFQNEAQLEKSRLLSDRFSAERPKGSFSTLEIQRTEQGDSAMYLCASSPPASGGANEQFFGPGTRLTVL.

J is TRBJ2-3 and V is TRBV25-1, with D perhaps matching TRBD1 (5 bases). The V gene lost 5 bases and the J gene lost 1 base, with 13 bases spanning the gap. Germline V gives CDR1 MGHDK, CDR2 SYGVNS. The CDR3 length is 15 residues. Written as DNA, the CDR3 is TGTGCCAGCAGTCCCCCGTTAGGGGGCACAGATACGCAGTATTTT. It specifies CASSPPLGGTDTQYF.

CDR3 region: CASSDGVTPGRTSGGERYQETQYF. As DNA, the CDR3 is TGTGCCAGCAGTGATGGGGTCACCCCGGGCCGGACTAGCGGGGGGGAGAGGTACCAAGAGACCCAGTACTTC. The chain is built from TRBV28 and TRBJ2-5; 15 nucleotides align to TRBD2. The germline V gene encodes CDR1 MDHEN and CDR2 SYDVKM. V lost 5 bases, J lost 0 bases, and 25 bases stayed unmatched. The CDR3 runs to 24 residues.

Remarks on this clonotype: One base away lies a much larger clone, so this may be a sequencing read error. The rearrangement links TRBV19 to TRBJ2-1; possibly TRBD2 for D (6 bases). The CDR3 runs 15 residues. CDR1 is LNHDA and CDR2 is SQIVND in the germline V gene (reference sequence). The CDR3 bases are TGTGTCAGTAGTATATCTAGCGTGACCTACAATGAGCAGTTCTTC. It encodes CVSSISSVTYNEQFF.

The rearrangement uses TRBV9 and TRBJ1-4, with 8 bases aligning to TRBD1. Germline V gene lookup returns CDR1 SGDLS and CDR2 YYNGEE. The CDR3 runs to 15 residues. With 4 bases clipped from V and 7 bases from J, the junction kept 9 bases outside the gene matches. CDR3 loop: CASSPQQGGIEKLFF. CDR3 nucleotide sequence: TGTGCCAGCAGCCCTCAACAGGGGGGTATTGAAAAACTGTTTTTT.

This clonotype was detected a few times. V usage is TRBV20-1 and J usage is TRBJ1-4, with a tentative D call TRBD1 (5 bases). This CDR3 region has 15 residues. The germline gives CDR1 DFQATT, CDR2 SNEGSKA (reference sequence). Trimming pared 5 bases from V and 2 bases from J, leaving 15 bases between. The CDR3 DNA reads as TGCAGTGCTCGTCCGGGGCGGCGGACTAATGAAAAACTGTTTTTT. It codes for CSARPGRRTNEKLFF.

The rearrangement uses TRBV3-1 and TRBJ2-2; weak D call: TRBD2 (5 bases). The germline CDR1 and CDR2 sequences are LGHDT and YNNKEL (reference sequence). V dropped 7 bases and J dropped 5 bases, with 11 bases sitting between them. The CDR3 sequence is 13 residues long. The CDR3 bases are TGTGCCAGCACCCGGACTGGGACCGGGGAGCTGTTTTTT. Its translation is CASTRTGTGELFF.

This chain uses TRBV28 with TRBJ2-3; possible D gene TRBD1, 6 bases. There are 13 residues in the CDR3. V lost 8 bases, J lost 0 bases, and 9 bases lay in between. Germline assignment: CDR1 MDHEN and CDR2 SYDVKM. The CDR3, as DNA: TGTGCCAGCGACAGGTCTAGCACAGATACGCAGTATTTT. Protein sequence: CASDRSSTDTQYF.

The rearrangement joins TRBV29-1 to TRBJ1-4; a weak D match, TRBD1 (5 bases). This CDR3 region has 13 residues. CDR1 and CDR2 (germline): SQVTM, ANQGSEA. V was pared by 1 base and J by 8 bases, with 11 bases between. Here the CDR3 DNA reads TGCAGCGTTGAAGGGGGACTTCGGGAAAAACTGTTTTTT. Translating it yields CSVEGGLREKLFF.

The chain's CDR3 is CASSYPGGFSYEQYF. CDR3 nucleotide sequence: TGTGCCAGCAGCTACCCAGGGGGGTTCTCCTACGAGCAGTACTTC. J is TRBJ2-7 and V is TRBV6-2 or TRBV6-3; tentative D call: TRBD1 (7 bases). Trimming pared 6 bases from V and 0 bases from J, leaving 15 bases between. The CDR3 contains 15 residues. CDR1 and CDR2 from the germline V gene are MNHEY and SVGEGT.

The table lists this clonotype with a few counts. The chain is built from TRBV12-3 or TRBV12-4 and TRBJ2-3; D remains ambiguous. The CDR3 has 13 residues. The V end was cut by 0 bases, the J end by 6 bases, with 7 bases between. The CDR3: CASSLAPRDTQYF. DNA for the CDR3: TGTGCCAGCAGTTTAGCGCCTCGGGATACGCAGTATTTT.

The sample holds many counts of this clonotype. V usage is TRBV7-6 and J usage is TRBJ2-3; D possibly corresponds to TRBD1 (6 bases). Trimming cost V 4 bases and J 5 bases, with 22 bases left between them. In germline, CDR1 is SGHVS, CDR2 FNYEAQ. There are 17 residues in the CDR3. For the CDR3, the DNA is TGTGCCAGCAGCTCCTTGCAGGTGGGGGCCAGGGAAGATACGCAGTATTTT. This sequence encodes CASSSLQVGAREDTQYF.

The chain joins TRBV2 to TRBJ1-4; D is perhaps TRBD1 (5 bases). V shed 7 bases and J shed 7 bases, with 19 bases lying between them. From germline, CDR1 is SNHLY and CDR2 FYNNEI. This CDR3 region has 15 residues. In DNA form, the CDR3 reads TGTGCCAGCAAAAACGGGGCAGGCGGACTTGAAAAACTGTTTTTT. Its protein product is CASKNGAGGLEKLFF.

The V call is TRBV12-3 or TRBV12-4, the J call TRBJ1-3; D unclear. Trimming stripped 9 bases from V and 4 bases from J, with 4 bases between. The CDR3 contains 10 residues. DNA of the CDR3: TGTGCCAGTGGGGGAAACACCATATATTTT. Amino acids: CASGGNTIYF.

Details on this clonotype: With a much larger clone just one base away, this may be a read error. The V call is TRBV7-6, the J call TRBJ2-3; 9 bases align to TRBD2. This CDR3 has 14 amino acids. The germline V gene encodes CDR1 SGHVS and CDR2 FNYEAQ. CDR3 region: CVSSLRRGGDTQYF. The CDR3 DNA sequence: TGTGTCAGCAGCTTACGGCGGGGGGGAGATACGCAGTATTTT.

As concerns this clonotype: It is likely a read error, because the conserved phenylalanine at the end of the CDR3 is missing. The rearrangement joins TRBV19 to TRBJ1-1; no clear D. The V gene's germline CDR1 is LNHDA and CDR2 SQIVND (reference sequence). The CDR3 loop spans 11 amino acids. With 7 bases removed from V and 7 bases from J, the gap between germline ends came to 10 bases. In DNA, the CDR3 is TGTGCCAGTAATGCGATTGGTGAAGCTTTCTCT. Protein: CASNAIGEAFS.

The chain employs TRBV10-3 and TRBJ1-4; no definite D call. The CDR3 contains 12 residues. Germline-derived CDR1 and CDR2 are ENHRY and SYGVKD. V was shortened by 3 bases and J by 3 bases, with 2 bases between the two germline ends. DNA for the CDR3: TGTGCCATCAGTGACGCTAATGAAAAACTGTTTTTT. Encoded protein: CAISDANEKLFF.

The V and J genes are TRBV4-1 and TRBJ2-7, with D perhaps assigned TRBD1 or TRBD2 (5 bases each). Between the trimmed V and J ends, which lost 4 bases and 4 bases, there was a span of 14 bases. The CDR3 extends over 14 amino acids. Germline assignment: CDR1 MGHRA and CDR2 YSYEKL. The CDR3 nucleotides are TGCGCCAGCAGCCTACGGGACGTAGAATACGAGCAGTACTTC. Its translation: CASSLRDVEYEQYF.

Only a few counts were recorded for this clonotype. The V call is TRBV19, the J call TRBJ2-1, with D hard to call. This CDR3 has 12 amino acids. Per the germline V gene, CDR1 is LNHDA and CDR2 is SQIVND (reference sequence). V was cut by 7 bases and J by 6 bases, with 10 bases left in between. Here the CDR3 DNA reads TGTGCCAGTATCGGCGAAGCCAATGAGCAGTTCTTC. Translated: CASIGEANEQFF. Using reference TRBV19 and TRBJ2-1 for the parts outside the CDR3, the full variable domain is DGGITQSPKYLFRKEGQNVTLSCEQNLNHDAMYWYRQDPGQGLRLIYYSQIVNDFQKGDIAEGYSVSREKKESFPLTVTSAQKNPTAFYLCASIGEANEQFFGPGTRLTVL.

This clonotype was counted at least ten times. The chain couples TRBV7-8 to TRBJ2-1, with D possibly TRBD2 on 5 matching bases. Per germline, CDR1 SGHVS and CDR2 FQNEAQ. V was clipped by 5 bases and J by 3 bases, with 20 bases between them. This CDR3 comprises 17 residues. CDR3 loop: CASSVSEGMTFYNEQFF. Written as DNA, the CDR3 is TGTGCCAGCAGCGTTAGCGAGGGTATGACCTTCTACAATGAGCAGTTCTTC.

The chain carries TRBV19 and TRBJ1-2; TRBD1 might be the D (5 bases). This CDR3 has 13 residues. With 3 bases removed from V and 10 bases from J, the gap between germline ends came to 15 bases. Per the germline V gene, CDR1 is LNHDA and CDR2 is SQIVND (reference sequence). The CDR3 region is CASSMGQVIDYTF. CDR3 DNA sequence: TGTGCCAGTAGTATGGGGCAGGTTATAGACTACACCTTC. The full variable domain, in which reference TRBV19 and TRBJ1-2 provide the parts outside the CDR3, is DGGITQSPKYLFRKEGQNVTLSCEQNLNHDAMYWYRQDPGQGLRLIYYSQIVNDFQKGDIAEGYSVSREKKESFPLTVTSAQKNPTAFYLCASSMGQVIDYTFGSGTRLTVV.

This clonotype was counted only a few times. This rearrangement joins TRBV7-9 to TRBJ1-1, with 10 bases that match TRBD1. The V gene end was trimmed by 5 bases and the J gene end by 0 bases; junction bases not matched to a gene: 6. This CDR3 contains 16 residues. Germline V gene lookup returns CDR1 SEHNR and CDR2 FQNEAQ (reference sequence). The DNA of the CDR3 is TGTGCCAGCAGCCCTCGGGACAGGGGCATGAACACTGAAGCTTTCTTT. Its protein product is CASSPRDRGMNTEAFF.

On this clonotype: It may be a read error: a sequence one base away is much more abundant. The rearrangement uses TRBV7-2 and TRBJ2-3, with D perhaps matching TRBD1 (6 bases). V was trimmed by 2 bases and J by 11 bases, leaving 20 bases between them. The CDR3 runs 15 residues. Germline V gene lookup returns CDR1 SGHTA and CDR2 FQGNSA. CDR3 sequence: CASSLWPGEFDVQYF. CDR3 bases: TGTGCCAGCAGCTTATGGCCAGGGGAGTTTGATGTGCAGTATTTT.

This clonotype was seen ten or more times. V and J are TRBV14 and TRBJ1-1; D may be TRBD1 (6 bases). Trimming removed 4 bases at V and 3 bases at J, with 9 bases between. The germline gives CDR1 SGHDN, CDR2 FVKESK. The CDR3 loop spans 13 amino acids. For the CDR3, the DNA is TGTGCCAGCAGCCCCAGGGGATACACTGAAGCTTTCTTT. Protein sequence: CASSPRGYTEAFF.

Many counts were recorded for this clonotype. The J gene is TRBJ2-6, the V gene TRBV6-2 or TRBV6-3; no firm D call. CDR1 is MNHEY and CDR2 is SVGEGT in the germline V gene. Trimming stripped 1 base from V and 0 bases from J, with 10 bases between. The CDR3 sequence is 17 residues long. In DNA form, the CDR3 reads TGTGCCAGCAGTTACTTGATATCCTCCTCTGGGGCCAACGTCCTGACTTTC. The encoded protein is CASSYLISSSGANVLTF.

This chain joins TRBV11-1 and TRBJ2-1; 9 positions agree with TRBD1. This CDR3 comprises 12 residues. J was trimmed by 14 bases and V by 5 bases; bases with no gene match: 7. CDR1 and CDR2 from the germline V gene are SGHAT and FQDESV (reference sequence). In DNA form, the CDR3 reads TGTGCCAGCAGCATCGACAGGGGGGCAAAGTTCTTC. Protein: CASSIDRGAKFF.